This record covers a single T cell receptor beta chain. What it binds is not known. In the PCR, 60 Vbeta and 13 Jbeta primers were used. Generated by immunoSEQ multiplex PCR, the TCRdb table keeps only in-frame clones and is missing some. The sample shows roughly 190,000 clones, 87% of them seen only once. The V gene lost 3 bases and the J gene lost 4 bases, with 13 bases spanning the gap. CDR1 SGHAT and CDR2 FQNNGV come from the germline V gene. The CDR3 extends over 14 amino acids. Though probably carrying unrecorded immune exposures, donors were nominally healthy at sampling. The data stem from a study of cytomegalovirus exposure and HLA in healthy donors. Study-level points and caveats: An Asian-associated ancestry cluster reportedly showed fewer N-insertions than the approximately 630-donor mean in a later analysis. When analyzed later, the rates of TCR association showed variation by HLA locus, with DRB1 the most and HLA-C the fewest.

The chain recombines TRBV11-2 with TRBJ2-7; perhaps TRBD1 as D (6 bases). This receptor was taken from a man aged 25 to 45 in good health and CMV-seronegative. The specimen sequenced was PBMCs. The CDR3 loop reads CASSLTGSVYEQYF. For the CDR3, the DNA is TGTGCCAGCAGCTTGACAGGTTCGGTGTACGAGCAGTACTTC.